Sequencing of this T cell receptor beta chain was carried out in a study of identical twins (dated by TCRdb to the mid-2010s). At the level of the whole study: To test whether fetal clonotypes persist, this study deep-sequenced TCR alpha and beta repertoires from monozygotic twins, from unrelated adults of various ages, and from cord blood. To rule out contamination, the twin experiments were replicated at different times with different library preparation protocols.

Every donor in the study was a healthy Caucasian. The twin cohort comprised three pairs of female monozygotic twins, all aged roughly 18 to 29 years. CD4+ and CD8+ T cell populations were isolated with positive isolation kits from Invitrogen. There are a few counts of this clonotype. Its binding antigen is unknown. Within one base of it there is no much larger clone, and no base qualities were kept. Reading the germline V gene (reference sequence) gives CDR1 LGHDT and CDR2 YNNKEL. Trimming costs V 1 base and J 4 bases, and their ends lie 13 bases apart. The CDR3 has 15 amino acids, counting the end cysteine and phenylalanine. Here the CDR3 DNA is all that survives: 45 bases in frame from base 1. Study-wide findings and limitations: Because the same donors could not be followed over many years, the conclusions depended on cross-sectional statistical analysis. A weaker excess of twin sharing was found in beta out-of-frame sequences because the signal-to-noise ratio was lowered by fewer shared sequences. Compared with coincidental sharing between unrelated individuals, an excess of low generation-probability sequences was observed among out-of-frame TCR alpha sequences shared between twins. Fewer insertions were carried by abundant cord blood beta clonotypes; a weaker similar trend was observed in young adult naive repertoires, while no such trend was observed in memory repertoires. Invariant T cells such as MAIT and iNKT could partly confound zero-insertion analyses, although diverse VJ usage argued against such confounding for most clonotypes. In monozygotic twins, recombination models systematically underestimated out-of-frame TCR alpha sharing, but the models matched the sharing seen between unrelated individuals.

The method was 5' RACE. For sequencing, an Illumina HiSeq 2000 was employed. A universal primer binding site was introduced by template switching, and a unique molecular identifier was present in the final cDNA, enabling accurate counting of TCR cDNA molecules. First-strand cDNA for TCR alpha and beta chains was synthesized from specific primers in the conserved constant-segment region. To control for contamination, every cDNA library was double barcoded, receiving both a SMART-Mk sample barcode and Illumina barcodes. TruSeq adapter sequences, together with Illumina sample barcodes, were added in two successive PCR steps. The Illumina HiSeq platform was used with custom primers to sequence TCR alpha and beta cDNA libraries. Concerning the study's data processing: MiGEC processed the raw reads to extract unique molecular identifiers, while MiXCR was used to determine the CDR3 positions. For each individual, recombination models were inferred using an EM algorithm with the repgenHMM and IGoR tools. Shared clonotypes were analyzed with the tcR package in R, and sharing was normalized by the product of cloneset sizes. Out-of-frame nonproductive sequences were analyzed to study raw recombination free of thymic and clonal selection effects. TCRdb took the public reads, trimmed them with fastp at Q25, ran MiXCR for clone calling and kept in-frame beta chains. Records with the same CDR3 protein are collapsed into one entry carrying the most frequent genes and DNA. The V and J calls come from TCRdb's annotation, not from the publication. In all, the sample holds around 510,000 distinct CDR3 sequences, and approximately 14% of those were seen once. The ten top clones hold about 0.94% of the sample.

This sample was also put to use in a study of yellow fever vaccine responses in identical twins. As noted in the second study: According to the authors, in identical twins the way T cells responded to vaccination appeared partly convergent and partly personalized. The study precisely tracked vaccine-responding T cell clones in identical twins.

This sequence was found in a woman between 18 and 30 years old in good health. This chain joins TRBV3-1 to TRBJ2-5; the D gene is possibly TRBD1 or TRBD2, each agreeing over 5 bases. Sequenced: CD4+ T cells sorted from blood. The bases read TGTGCCAGCAGCCAAGTCCTTGGGGGAGCAGAGACCCAGTACTTC. Translation gives CASSQVLGGAETQYF.